These 29 T cell receptor beta chains were sequenced from one sample in a study of blood T cell repertoires in COVID-19. The protocol was immunoSEQ multiplex PCR, while the TCRdb copy is restricted to in-frame clones and leaves out a portion. The data show fewer than 250,000 clones, over 70% seen once. Sequencing was carried out using peripheral blood. All receptors derive from a man aged 55 to 69 with acute or convalescent COVID-19.

The rearrangement uses TRBV15 and TRBJ2-1, with TRBD2 matching over 11 bases. Per germline, CDR1 LNHNV and CDR2 YYDKDF (reference sequence). The CDR3 totals 14 residues. Losses at the gene ends were 8 bases for V and 7 bases for J; bases not matched to a gene: 7. CDR3 in amino acids: CATGRRLAGNEQFF. The DNA for the CDR3 is TGTGCCACCGGGAGGAGACTAGCGGGGAATGAGCAGTTCTTC.

The chain joins TRBV6-2 or TRBV6-3 to TRBJ2-7; tentatively, D is TRBD2 (6 bases). The CDR3 contains 13 residues. Between the trimmed V and J ends, which lost 5 bases and 2 bases, there was a span of 10 bases. Germline V gene data show CDR1 as MNHEY and CDR2 as SVGEGT. The CDR3 nucleotides are TGTGCCAGCAGTGCGGGACTTACCTACGAGCAGTACTTC. Translated, it gives CASSAGLTYEQYF.

This sequence joins TRBV10-1 and TRBJ1-1; maybe TRBD1 (5 bases). V gave up 6 bases and J gave up 4 bases, with 12 bases separating them. CDR3 length: 13 amino acids. Looked up from germline, CDR1 is WNHNN and CDR2 is SYGVQD (reference sequence). The CDR3 loop is CASRAGKATEAFF. In DNA form, the CDR3 reads TGCGCCAGCAGGGCAGGGAAGGCCACTGAAGCTTTCTTT.

This rearrangement joins TRBV19 to TRBJ1-1, with TRBD1 as a possible D gene (6 bases). The CDR3 is 13 residues long. The V end was cut by 4 bases, the J end by 6 bases, with 12 bases between. Germline loops: CDR1 LNHDA, CDR2 SQIVND (reference sequence). CDR3: CASSTTGSPEAFF. CDR3 DNA: TGTGCCAGTAGTACAACAGGGTCGCCTGAAGCTTTCTTT.

The chain joins TRBV28 to TRBJ1-4, with 8 bases fitting TRBD1. This CDR3 has 13 amino acids. V lost 9 bases and J lost 4; bases outside the gene matches: 4. Germline CDR1 is MDHEN and CDR2 is SYDVKM. The CDR3 sequence is CASKTGVNEKLFF. DNA for the CDR3: TGTGCCAGTAAGACAGGGGTTAATGAAAAACTGTTTTTT.

V usage is TRBV7-8 and J usage is TRBJ2-3; weak D call: TRBD1 (6 bases). V dropped 0 bases and J dropped 1 base, with 11 bases sitting between them. The CDR3 spans 16 residues. Germline assignment: CDR1 SGHVS and CDR2 FQNEAQ. DNA for the CDR3: TGTGCCAGCAGCTTAGCGCAGACAGGCCGCACAGATACGCAGTATTTT. This sequence encodes CASSLAQTGRTDTQYF.

The genes are TRBV27 and TRBJ2-3, with 14 nucleotides matching TRBD2. In germline, CDR1 is MNHEY, CDR2 SMNVEV (reference sequence). There are 18 residues in the CDR3. V trimming: 1 base; J trimming: 3 bases; junction bases outside the gene matches: 6. The CDR3 loop is CASSLFGLAGGRTDTQYF. Here the CDR3 DNA reads TGTGCCAGCAGTTTATTCGGACTAGCGGGGGGCCGAACAGATACGCAGTATTTT.

This clone was counted between two and nine times. V gene TRBV4-2 combines with J gene TRBJ2-1; D is ambiguous. V was cut by 6 bases and J by 10 bases, with 10 bases left in between. The CDR3 is 11 amino acids. The germline CDR1 and CDR2 sequences are LGHNA and YNFKEQ. The CDR3 spells CASSQQSEQFF. The DNA for the CDR3 is TGTGCCAGCAGTCAACAATCCGAGCAGTTCTTC.

The genes are TRBV7-2 and TRBJ1-6; unclear D gene. Germline-derived CDR1 and CDR2 are SGHTA and FQGNSA. The CDR3 extends over 13 amino acids. Between the trimmed V and J ends, which lost 5 bases and 6 bases, there was a span of 8 bases. The CDR3 region has the DNA TGTGCCAGCAGCCCCCCCTTTAATTCACCCCTCCACTTT. Its protein is CASSPPFNSPLHF.

The chain couples TRBV6-5 to TRBJ1-5; TRBD1 matches 9 bases. Germline CDR1 MNHEY, CDR2 SVGAGI. This CDR3 is built from 14 residues. Trimming removed 8 bases from V and 2 bases from J; junction bases left unmatched: 4. CDR3 loop: CASRTGGGNQPQHF. In DNA form, the CDR3 reads TGTGCCAGCCGTACAGGGGGCGGCAATCAGCCCCAGCATTTT.

This sequence joins TRBV10-2 and TRBJ1-3, with D perhaps matching TRBD1 (6 bases). V lost 2 bases to trimming and J lost 8 bases, with 19 bases between them. Germline V gene sequence: CDR1 WSHSY, CDR2 SAAADI. CDR3 length: 16 residues. The CDR3 loop is CASSERLGGAGDTIYF. In nucleotides, the CDR3 is TGCGCCAGCAGTGAGAGGCTCGGGGGGGCCGGGGACACCATATATTTT.

The V call is TRBV11-1, the J call TRBJ2-1; TRBD2 matches at 7 bases. The V segment lost 5 bases and the J segment 9 bases; nucleotides outside the gene matches: 7. Germline V gives CDR1 SGHAT, CDR2 FQDESV (reference sequence). The CDR3 extends over 13 amino acids. This CDR3 is CASSRVLAAEQFF. The CDR3 DNA reads TGTGCCAGCAGCCGAGTTCTAGCGGCTGAGCAGTTCTTC.

This rearrangement joins TRBV18 to TRBJ2-2; D might be TRBD1 (6 bases). The CDR3 consists of 17 residues. Trimming shortened V by 1 base and J by 2 bases, and 14 bases separated the two germline ends. Germline V lookup: CDR1 KGHSH, CDR2 LQKENI. CDR3 coding DNA: TGTGCCAGCTCACCACTATCGGGACATGCAAACACCGGGGAGCTGTTTTTT. The encoded protein is CASSPLSGHANTGELFF. The entire variable domain, with the rest obtained from reference TRBV18 and TRBJ2-2, is as follows: NAGVMQNPRHLVRRRGQEARLRCSPMKGHSHVYWYRQLPEEGLKFMVYLQKENIIDESGMPKERFSAEFPKEGPSILRIQQVVRGDSAAYFCASSPLSGHANTGELFFGEGSRLTVL.

The chain has TRBV7-3 and TRBJ2-3, with D perhaps TRBD2 (5 bases). Germline V gives CDR1 SGHTA, CDR2 FQGTGA. The V gene lost 5 bases and the J gene lost 3 bases, with 15 bases spanning the gap. The CDR3 extends over 15 amino acids. The CDR3 loop is CASSKSSGLTDTQYF. DNA of the CDR3: TGTGCCAGCAGCAAGAGCAGCGGATTGACAGATACGCAGTATTTT.

The chain recombines TRBV6-2 or TRBV6-3 with TRBJ1-4; 8 nucleotides line up with TRBD1. The CDR3 has 16 amino acids. Germline CDR1 and CDR2: MNHEY and SVGEGT. The junction had 7 bases not matched to a gene; V was cut back by 0 bases and J by 7 bases. CDR3: CASSYSGQEGGEKLFF. The CDR3, as DNA: TGTGCCAGCAGTTACTCGGGACAGGAAGGCGGTGAAAAACTGTTTTTT.

This chain uses TRBV5-8 with TRBJ1-4; 7 bases are shared with TRBD1. Per germline, CDR1 SGHTS and CDR2 YDEGEE. V trimming: 1 base; J trimming: 8 bases; junction bases outside the gene matches: 11. This CDR3 has 16 residues. The CDR3 DNA sequence: TGTGCCAGCAGCTTGTTGGGGGGACAGAGGAAGGAAAAACTGTTTTTT. Residues: CASSLLGGQRKEKLFF.

The chain has TRBV2 and TRBJ1-5; possibly TRBD1 for D (6 bases). The CDR3 has 13 amino acids. V lost 6 bases to trimming and J lost 6 bases, with 12 bases between them. CDR1 and CDR2 from the germline V gene are SNHLY and FYNNEI. CDR3 DNA: TGTGCCAGCAGCACAGGGCTTACTCAGCCCCAGCATTTT. This gives the protein CASSTGLTQPQHF.

The rearrangement links TRBV5-1 to TRBJ1-2, with 10 bases identical to TRBD1. The CDR3 consists of 15 residues. V trimming: 3 bases; J trimming: 0 bases; junction bases outside the gene matches: 2. Germline V gene sequence: CDR1 SGHRS, CDR2 YFSETQ. This chain's CDR3 is CASSWGQGSNYGYTF. In DNA form, the CDR3 reads TGCGCCAGCAGCTGGGGACAGGGGTCTAACTATGGCTACACCTTC.

V is TRBV3-1 (or the pseudogene TRBV3-2) and J is TRBJ2-7; 7 bases map to TRBD1. V was clipped by 3 bases and J by 7 bases; unmatched bases: 12. Germline values: CDR1 LGHDT, CDR2 YNNKEL (reference sequence). CDR3 length: 15 residues. The CDR3 spells CASSQGQIGSLEQYF. CDR3 in DNA: TGTGCCAGCAGCCAGGGACAGATTGGTTCTCTAGAGCAGTACTTC.

CDR3 sequence reads: CAVVWESCRAFF. For the CDR3, the DNA is TGTGCCGTTGTCTGGGAGTCTTGTAGAGCTTTCTTT. V gene TRBV11-1 combines with J gene TRBJ1-1; D remains ambiguous. Germline V gives CDR1 SGHAT, CDR2 FQDESV (reference sequence). This CDR3 contains 12 residues. With 11 bases removed from V and 10 bases from J, the gap between germline ends came to 20 bases.

The chain has TRBV19 and TRBJ1-5, with D tentatively TRBD1 (5 bases). Trimming took off 5 bases at V and 2 bases at J, with 13 bases between the two ends. The CDR3 covers 15 residues. In germline, CDR1 is LNHDA, CDR2 SQIVND (reference sequence). CDR3 sequence (DNA): TGTGCCAGTAGTTCGCAGGGCTTAGGCAATCAGCCCCAGCATTTT. This translates into CASSSQGLGNQPQHF.

This clone came up a few times. The chain links TRBV6-5 to TRBJ1-5, with D perhaps TRBD1 (5 bases). Trimming took 6 bases from V and 0 from J, leaving 9 bases between them. The CDR3 has 14 residues. The germline V gene encodes CDR1 MNHEY and CDR2 SVGAGI. CDR3 bases: TGTGCCAGCAGCCCCGGACATAGCAATCAGCCCCAGCATTTT. Its protein is CASSPGHSNQPQHF.

The chain has TRBV7-2 and TRBJ1-3; TRBD1 agrees at 9 bases. Trimming took 4 bases from V and 4 from J; bases not matched to a gene: 8. The CDR3 extends over 16 amino acids. The V gene's germline CDR1 is SGHTA and CDR2 FQGNSA. CDR3: CASSSMSTGGGNTIYF. The CDR3 DNA follows: TGTGCCAGCAGCTCAATGAGTACAGGGGGCGGAAACACCATATATTTT.

This clone was counted only a few times. The chain is built from TRBV11-2 and TRBJ2-1; D may be TRBD2 (5 bases). The V end lost 1 base, the J end lost 2 bases, and 12 bases lay between the germline ends. The CDR3 contains 16 residues. Germline V gene sequence: CDR1 SGHAT, CDR2 FQNNGV. The CDR3 DNA sequence: TGTGCCAGCAGCTTAGGTGGGAGCGGTGCCTACAATGAGCAGTTCTTC. Amino acids: CASSLGGSGAYNEQFF.

The chain carries TRBV7-8 and TRBJ1-5; TRBD1 is a possible D gene (5 bases). The CDR3 is 16 amino acids. From germline, CDR1 is SGHVS and CDR2 FQNEAQ. Trimming left V 4 bases short and J 6 bases short, with 19 bases between. Written as DNA, the CDR3 is TGTGCCAGCAGCTCGATGACAGCTGTCTTGGGTCAGCCCCAGCATTTT. This encodes CASSSMTAVLGQPQHF.

This rearrangement joins TRBV6-5 to TRBJ2-5, with TRBD2 identical over 13 bases. V lost 6 bases, J lost 5 bases, and 6 bases stayed unmatched. Germline lookup yields CDR1 MNHEY and CDR2 SVGAGI. The length of the CDR3 is 15 residues. The CDR3 DNA sequence: TGTGCCAGCAGACGAGGGACTAGCGGGGCTGAGACCCAGTACTTC. Translation gives CASRRGTSGAETQYF.

This clone was counted once. J is TRBJ2-3 and V is TRBV12-3 or TRBV12-4, with TRBD2 identical over 8 bases. With V trimmed by 7 bases and J by 2 bases, 2 bases remained unmatched. The CDR3 is made up of 13 amino acids. The chain's CDR3 is CASTGGFTDTQYF. The CDR3 DNA is TGTGCCAGCACGGGAGGGTTCACAGATACGCAGTATTTT.

The chain is built from TRBV5-8 and TRBJ1-1; D is uncertain. CDR1 and CDR2 from the germline V gene are SGHTS and YDEGEE. The CDR3 totals 14 residues. The V end lost 5 bases, the J end lost 0 bases, and 11 bases lay between the germline ends. The CDR3 coding sequence is TGTGCCAGCAGTGTCGGGTATTTGAACACTGAAGCTTTCTTT. It is translated as CASSVGYLNTEAFF.

Points on this clone: The same CDR3 also results from other DNA sequences found in this sample. This chain connects TRBV14 to TRBJ1-2; 8 positions agree with TRBD1. CDR1 is SGHDN, CDR2 FVKESK, per germline. This CDR3 has 14 residues. V gave up 1 base and J gave up 8 bases; unmatched junction bases: 6. CDR3 DNA: TGTGCCAGCAGCCAAGGACAGGGGCGAGGAGGCTACACCTTC. The encoded protein is CASSQGQGRGGYTF. The full variable domain, with the rest looked up from reference TRBV14 and TRBJ1-2, is EAGVTQFPSHSVIEKGQTVTLRCDPISGHDNLYWYRRVMGKEIKFLLHFVKESKQDESGMPNNRFLAERTGGTYSTLKVQPAELEDSGVYFCASSQGQGRGGYTFGSGTRLTVV.